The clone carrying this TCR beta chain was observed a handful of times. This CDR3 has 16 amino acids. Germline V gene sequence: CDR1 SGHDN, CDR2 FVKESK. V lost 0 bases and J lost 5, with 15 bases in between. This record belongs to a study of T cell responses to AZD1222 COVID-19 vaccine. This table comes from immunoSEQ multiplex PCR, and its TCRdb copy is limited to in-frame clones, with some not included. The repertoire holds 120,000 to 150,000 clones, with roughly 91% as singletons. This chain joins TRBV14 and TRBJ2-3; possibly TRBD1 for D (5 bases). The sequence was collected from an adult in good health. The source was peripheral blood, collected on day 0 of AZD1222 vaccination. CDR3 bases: TGTGCCAGCAGCCAAGAAGGCAGGGTTGATATAGATACGCAGTATTTT. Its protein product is CASSQEGRVDIDTQYF.